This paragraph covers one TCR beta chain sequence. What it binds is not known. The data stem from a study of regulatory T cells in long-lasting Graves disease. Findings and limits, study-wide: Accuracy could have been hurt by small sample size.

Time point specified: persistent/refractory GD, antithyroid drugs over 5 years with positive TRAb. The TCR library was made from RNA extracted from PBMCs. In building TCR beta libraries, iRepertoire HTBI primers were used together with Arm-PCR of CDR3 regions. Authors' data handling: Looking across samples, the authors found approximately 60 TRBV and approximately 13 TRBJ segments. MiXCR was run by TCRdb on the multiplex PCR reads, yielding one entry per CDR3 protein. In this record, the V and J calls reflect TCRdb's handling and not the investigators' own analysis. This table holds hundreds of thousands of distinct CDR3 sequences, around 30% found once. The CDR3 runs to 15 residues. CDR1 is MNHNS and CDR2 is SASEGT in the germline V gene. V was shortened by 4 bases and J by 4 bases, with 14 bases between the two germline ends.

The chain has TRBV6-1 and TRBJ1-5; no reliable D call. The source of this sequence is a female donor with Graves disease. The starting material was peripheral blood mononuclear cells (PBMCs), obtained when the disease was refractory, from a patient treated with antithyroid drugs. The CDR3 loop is CASSGESSANQPQHF. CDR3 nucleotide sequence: TGTGCCAGCAGTGGCGAGAGTTCGGCAAATCAGCCCCAGCATTTT.